These T cell receptor beta chains were read from a single sample in a study of cytomegalovirus exposure and HLA in healthy donors. Profiled with immunoSEQ multiplex PCR; TCRdb holds only in-frame clones, not every one. Its listing shows just over 150,000 clones. Source material: PBMCs. The receptors here all came from a woman aged 55-70 years in good health and CMV-seronegative. The conserved cysteine and the conserved F or W are not part of the CDR3 here. Each record gives: V gene, J gene, CDR3 protein.

TRBV5-1	TRBJ1-4	ASSKQPGQVSNEKLF
TRBV4-2	TRBJ1-3	ASSHPTGGAHSGNTIY
TRBV5-1	TRBJ1-2	ASSPLPTGNYGYT
TRBV5-1	TRBJ2-2	ASSLASSSNTGELF
TRBV18	TRBJ1-1	ASSLSQVSDTGAF
TRBV11-2	TRBJ1-1	ASSSQGYTEAF
TRBV18	TRBJ2-7	ASSPSDSSYEQY
TRBV5-4	TRBJ2-7	ASSSGARGRYEQY
TRBV29-1	TRBJ2-1	SVPGTGTNEQF
TRBV6-5	TRBJ2-3	ASSWTGMEDTQY
TRBV6-5	TRBJ1-3	ASRRGSGNTIY
TRBV6-5	TRBJ2-6	ASSSGYSSGANVLT
TRBV18	TRBJ2-5	ASSPLRTGGEETQY
TRBV11-1	TRBJ1-1	ASSRGQYTEAF
TRBV2	TRBJ1-3	ASSRDRASGNTIY
TRBV4-3	TRBJ1-1	ASSQDWQAPEAF